These T cell receptor beta chains were read from a single sample in a study of shared clonotypes between healthy human individuals. Some clones are missing from TCRdb's copy, which holds only in-frame ones; the method was immunoSEQ multiplex PCR. The table has millions of clones, around 95% seen once. The sequenced sample consisted of naive CD4+ T cells sorted from blood. These receptors were obtained from a man aged 18-30 years in good health. Both conserved end residues are part of each CDR3. The order of the fields is V gene, J gene, clone size, D gene, CDR3 length, CDR3 protein, CDR3 DNA. A D gene is named only where the DNA matches it firmly. The size of a clone is reported for some rows only, either as once, few or many, or as a class for expanded clones.

V gene: TRBV30
J gene: TRBJ2-7
clone size: NA
D gene: NA
CDR3 length: 14
CDR3 protein: CAWTRGPPGNEQYF
CDR3 DNA: TGTGCCTGGACTAGGGGACCGCCGGGGAACGAGCAGTACTTC

V gene: TRBV30
J gene: TRBJ1-1
clone size: NA
D gene: TRBD1
CDR3 length: 12
CDR3 protein: CAWLDRGREAFF
CDR3 DNA: TGTGCCTGGTTGGACAGGGGGCGCGAAGCTTTCTTT

V gene: TRBV7-2
J gene: TRBJ2-7
clone size: NA
D gene: TRBD1
CDR3 length: 15
CDR3 protein: CASSLLGQGNEEQYF
CDR3 DNA: TGTGCCAGCAGCTTATTGGGACAGGGAAATGAGGAGCAGTACTTC

V gene: TRBV2
J gene: TRBJ2-7
clone size: NA
D gene: TRBD1
CDR3 length: 14
CDR3 protein: CASSLTGVSYEQYF
CDR3 DNA: TGTGCCAGCAGCCTGACAGGGGTCTCCTACGAGCAGTACTTC

V gene: TRBV19
J gene: TRBJ2-7
clone size: NA
D gene: TRBD2
CDR3 length: 15
CDR3 protein: CASTASGIGPYEQYF
CDR3 DNA: TGTGCCAGTACCGCAAGCGGGATAGGTCCCTACGAGCAGTACTTC

V gene: TRBV18
J gene: TRBJ2-3
clone size: NA
D gene: NA
CDR3 length: 13
CDR3 protein: CASSPSMSDTQYF
CDR3 DNA: TGTGCCAGCTCACCAAGTATGTCAGATACGCAGTATTTT

V gene: TRBV11-2
J gene: TRBJ1-3
clone size: NA
D gene: NA
CDR3 length: 17
CDR3 protein: CASSLTIDGASGNTIYF
CDR3 DNA: TGTGCCAGCAGCTTGACTATCGATGGAGCCTCTGGAAACACCATATATTTT

V gene: TRBV30
J gene: TRBJ1-1
clone size: NA
D gene: NA
CDR3 length: 13
CDR3 protein: CAWDGGFGTEAFF
CDR3 DNA: TGTGCCTGGGACGGAGGGTTTGGCACTGAAGCTTTCTTT

V gene: TRBV2
J gene: TRBJ1-5
clone size: NA
D gene: TRBD1
CDR3 length: 14
CDR3 protein: CASSRTGLNQPQHF
CDR3 DNA: TGTGCCAGCTCCCGGACAGGGCTCAATCAGCCCCAGCATTTT

V gene: TRBV28
J gene: TRBJ2-7
clone size: NA
D gene: TRBD2
CDR3 length: 12
CDR3 protein: CASSLSGGDSYF
CDR3 DNA: TGTGCCAGCAGTTTATCGGGGGGGGATTCGTACTTC

V gene: TRBV14
J gene: TRBJ1-2
clone size: NA
D gene: NA
CDR3 length: 16
CDR3 protein: CASSQGGGHPFYGYTF
CDR3 DNA: TGTGCCAGCAGCCAAGGAGGAGGACACCCTTTCTATGGCTACACCTTC

V gene: TRBV29-1
J gene: TRBJ1-2
clone size: NA
D gene: NA
CDR3 length: 12
CDR3 protein: CSVDSGAGGYTF
CDR3 DNA: TGCAGCGTTGATTCAGGGGCCGGTGGCTACACCTTC

V gene: TRBV6-5
J gene: TRBJ1-1
clone size: NA
D gene: NA
CDR3 length: 14
CDR3 protein: CASSRDGRNTEAFF
CDR3 DNA: TGTGCCAGCAGTCGAGATGGACGGAACACTGAAGCTTTCTTT

V gene: TRBV5-6
J gene: TRBJ2-6
clone size: NA
D gene: TRBD2
CDR3 length: 16
CDR3 protein: CASSRGRVPGANVLTF
CDR3 DNA: TGTGCCAGCAGCCGAGGGAGGGTCCCTGGGGCCAACGTCCTGACTTTC

V gene: TRBV14
J gene: TRBJ1-1
clone size: NA
D gene: NA
CDR3 length: 16
CDR3 protein: CASSQDSGVVNTEAFF
CDR3 DNA: TGTGCCAGCAGCCAAGATTCGGGGGTGGTGAACACTGAAGCTTTCTTT

V gene: TRBV19
J gene: TRBJ2-2
clone size: NA
D gene: TRBD2
CDR3 length: 16
CDR3 protein: CASSIGLAGVTGELFF
CDR3 DNA: TGTGCCAGTAGTATTGGGCTAGCGGGAGTAACCGGGGAGCTGTTTTTT

V gene: TRBV30
J gene: TRBJ1-4
clone size: NA
D gene: TRBD1
CDR3 length: 13
CDR3 protein: CASSETGNEKLFF
CDR3 DNA: TGTGCCTCCTCCGAGACAGGGAATGAAAAACTGTTTTTT

V gene: TRBV29-1
J gene: TRBJ1-2
clone size: NA
D gene: TRBD1
CDR3 length: 14
CDR3 protein: CSVLTGQGNYGYTF
CDR3 DNA: TGCAGCGTGCTGACCGGACAGGGTAACTATGGCTACACCTTC

V gene: TRBV19
J gene: TRBJ2-7
clone size: NA
D gene: NA
CDR3 length: 14
CDR3 protein: CASSIAPGPYEQYF
CDR3 DNA: TGTGCCAGTAGTATAGCCCCGGGCCCCTACGAGCAGTACTTC

V gene: TRBV5-4
J gene: TRBJ2-7
clone size: few
D gene: NA
CDR3 length: 13
CDR3 protein: CASSSGLGYEQYF
CDR3 DNA: TGTGCCAGCAGCTCGGGCCTGGGCTACGAGCAGTACTTC

V gene: TRBV6-1
J gene: TRBJ1-1
clone size: NA
D gene: NA
CDR3 length: 14
CDR3 protein: CASSAGIENTEAFF
CDR3 DNA: TGTGCCAGCAGCGCCGGGATCGAGAACACTGAAGCTTTCTTT

V gene: TRBV11-2
J gene: TRBJ1-5
clone size: NA
D gene: TRBD1
CDR3 length: 16
CDR3 protein: CASSLRGTGDNQPQHF
CDR3 DNA: TGTGCCAGCAGCCTGCGGGGGACAGGGGACAATCAGCCCCAGCATTTT

V gene: TRBV19
J gene: TRBJ1-2
clone size: once
D gene: NA
CDR3 length: 13
CDR3 protein: CASSRSGFDGYTF
CDR3 DNA: TGTGCCAGTTCAAGGTCGGGCTTCGATGGCTACACCTTC

V gene: TRBV5-1
J gene: TRBJ2-2
clone size: NA
D gene: NA
CDR3 length: 16
CDR3 protein: CASSLDPSGTTGELFF
CDR3 DNA: TGCGCCAGCAGCTTGGACCCGTCCGGCACCACCGGGGAGCTGTTTTTT

V gene: TRBV2
J gene: TRBJ2-7
clone size: NA
D gene: NA
CDR3 length: 12
CDR3 protein: CASGQRQYEQYF
CDR3 DNA: TGTGCCAGCGGCCAGCGGCAATACGAGCAGTACTTC

V gene: TRBV25-1
J gene: TRBJ2-7
clone size: NA
D gene: TRBD1
CDR3 length: 14
CDR3 protein: CASSENRGAYEQYF
CDR3 DNA: TGTGCCAGCAGTGAAAACAGGGGGGCATACGAGCAGTACTTC

V gene: TRBV6-5
J gene: TRBJ1-6
clone size: NA
D gene: TRBD1
CDR3 length: 14
CDR3 protein: CASSRTGQNSPLHF
CDR3 DNA: TGTGCCAGCAGCCGGACAGGGCAAAATTCACCCCTCCACTTT

V gene: TRBV2
J gene: TRBJ2-5
clone size: NA
D gene: NA
CDR3 length: 13
CDR3 protein: CASSVSIQETQYF
CDR3 DNA: TGTGCCAGCAGTGTCAGTATTCAAGAGACCCAGTACTTC

V gene: TRBV19
J gene: TRBJ2-7
clone size: NA
D gene: TRBD1
CDR3 length: 14
CDR3 protein: CASSALQGAHEQYF
CDR3 DNA: TGTGCCAGTAGTGCCCTGCAGGGGGCCCACGAGCAGTACTTC

V gene: TRBV11-1
J gene: TRBJ2-5
clone size: NA
D gene: TRBD1
CDR3 length: 15
CDR3 protein: CASSLAGQGKETQYF
CDR3 DNA: TGTGCCAGCAGCTTAGCCGGACAGGGGAAAGAGACCCAGTACTTC

V gene: TRBV6-1
J gene: TRBJ2-2
clone size: NA
D gene: NA
CDR3 length: 16
CDR3 protein: CASSAFEGLNTGELFF
CDR3 DNA: TGTGCCAGCAGTGCGTTTGAGGGACTGAACACCGGGGAGCTGTTTTTT

V gene: TRBV5-1
J gene: TRBJ2-3
clone size: NA
D gene: NA
CDR3 length: 18
CDR3 protein: CASSFGGTIGSGTDTQYF
CDR3 DNA: TGCGCCAGCAGCTTCGGCGGGACAATTGGGTCCGGCACAGATACGCAGTATTTT

V gene: TRBV6-5
J gene: TRBJ2-2
clone size: NA
D gene: NA
CDR3 length: 12
CDR3 protein: CASSTVHGELFF
CDR3 DNA: TGTGCCAGCAGCACTGTTCACGGGGAGCTGTTTTTT

V gene: TRBV11-2
J gene: TRBJ1-5
clone size: NA
D gene: NA
CDR3 length: 14
CDR3 protein: CASSRLPGDQPQHF
CDR3 DNA: TGTGCCAGCAGCAGACTCCCAGGAGATCAGCCCCAGCATTTT

V gene: TRBV18
J gene: TRBJ1-1
clone size: NA
D gene: NA
CDR3 length: 15
CDR3 protein: CASSPAPAVLLGAFF
CDR3 DNA: TGTGCCAGCTCACCAGCCCCAGCGGTGCTGCTGGGAGCTTTCTTT

V gene: TRBV27
J gene: TRBJ1-1
clone size: NA
D gene: NA
CDR3 length: 14
CDR3 protein: CASSPRVGGAEAFF
CDR3 DNA: TGTGCCAGCAGTCCTAGGGTCGGTGGAGCTGAAGCTTTCTTT

V gene: TRBV10-1
J gene: TRBJ2-1
clone size: NA
D gene: NA
CDR3 length: 14
CDR3 protein: CASSGQGKHNEQFF
CDR3 DNA: TGCGCCAGCAGTGGCCAGGGTAAACACAATGAGCAGTTCTTC

V gene: TRBV29-1
J gene: TRBJ1-2
clone size: NA
D gene: NA
CDR3 length: 14
CDR3 protein: CSVGGRLRRDGYTF
CDR3 DNA: TGCAGCGTTGGGGGGCGCCTGAGAAGGGATGGCTACACCTTC

V gene: TRBV18
J gene: TRBJ2-7
clone size: once
D gene: NA
CDR3 length: 17
CDR3 protein: CASSPPVTGSTRGEQYF
CDR3 DNA: TGTGCCAGCTCACCACCGGTAACAGGGTCAACGAGGGGCGAGCAGTACTTC

V gene: TRBV27
J gene: TRBJ2-3
clone size: NA
D gene: TRBD1
CDR3 length: 15
CDR3 protein: CASRNWDRSTDTQYF
CDR3 DNA: TGTGCCAGCAGGAACTGGGACAGAAGCACAGATACGCAGTATTTT

V gene: TRBV25-1
J gene: TRBJ2-5
clone size: NA
D gene: TRBD1
CDR3 length: 16
CDR3 protein: CASSTRGTGKGQTQYF
CDR3 DNA: TGTGCCAGCAGTACCCGGGGGACAGGGAAAGGACAGACCCAGTACTTC

V gene: TRBV6-1
J gene: TRBJ1-5
clone size: NA
D gene: TRBD1
CDR3 length: 14
CDR3 protein: CASNSGQVNQPQHF
CDR3 DNA: TGTGCCAGCAATTCCGGACAGGTGAATCAGCCCCAGCATTTT

V gene: TRBV27
J gene: TRBJ1-5
clone size: NA
D gene: NA
CDR3 length: 14
CDR3 protein: CASRRGGSNQPQHF
CDR3 DNA: TGTGCCAGCAGGAGGGGTGGAAGCAATCAGCCCCAGCATTTT

V gene: TRBV11-2
J gene: TRBJ2-1
clone size: NA
D gene: TRBD2
CDR3 length: 15
CDR3 protein: CASSLGGLAYNEQFF
CDR3 DNA: TGTGCCAGCAGCTTAGGGGGACTAGCCTACAATGAGCAGTTCTTC

V gene: TRBV9
J gene: TRBJ2-2
clone size: NA
D gene: NA
CDR3 length: 16
CDR3 protein: CASSVRAGVNTGELFF
CDR3 DNA: TGTGCCAGCAGCGTAAGGGCAGGAGTTAACACCGGGGAGCTGTTTTTT

V gene: TRBV19
J gene: TRBJ1-2
clone size: NA
D gene: TRBD1
CDR3 length: 17
CDR3 protein: CASTTTEVRQGPYGYTF
CDR3 DNA: TGTGCCAGTACCACCACGGAAGTAAGACAGGGGCCCTATGGCTACACCTTC

V gene: TRBV28
J gene: TRBJ2-7
clone size: NA
D gene: NA
CDR3 length: 14
CDR3 protein: CASSLIGTSYEQYF
CDR3 DNA: TGTGCCAGCAGTTTAATAGGGACTTCGTACGAGCAGTACTTC

V gene: TRBV5-1
J gene: TRBJ1-4
clone size: NA
D gene: NA
CDR3 length: 15
CDR3 protein: CASSLGGQNNEKLFF
CDR3 DNA: TGCGCCAGCAGCTTGGGTGGACAGAACAATGAAAAACTGTTTTTT

V gene: TRBV19
J gene: TRBJ1-2
clone size: once
D gene: NA
CDR3 length: 13
CDR3 protein: CASSTDPNYGYTF
CDR3 DNA: TGTGCCAGTAGTACTGATCCTAACTATGGCTACACCTTC

V gene: TRBV9
J gene: TRBJ2-2
clone size: NA
D gene: NA
CDR3 length: 13
CDR3 protein: CASNRAGTGELFF
CDR3 DNA: TGTGCCTCCAACCGAGCGGGCACCGGGGAGCTGTTTTTT

V gene: TRBV6-5
J gene: TRBJ2-3
clone size: NA
D gene: TRBD2
CDR3 length: 16
CDR3 protein: CASSYPPRGGSNTQYF
CDR3 DNA: TGTGCCAGCAGTTACCCCCCTCGCGGGGGGTCGAATACGCAGTATTTT